This entry is about one T cell receptor (beta chain). Its matching antigen is unknown. Trimming shortened V by 0 bases and J by 0 bases, and 8 bases separated the two germline ends. The CDR3 consists of 15 residues. Germline V gene sequence: CDR1 SGHRS, CDR2 YFSETQ. The data belong to a study of T cells after posttransplantation cyclophosphamide. Study-level points and caveats: Donor CD8+ memory clones often dominated recipient blood repertoires at later times. Skin or GI-infiltrating T cells shared few TRB sequences with blood. After PTCy, TRB diversity resembled that of CNI/methotrexate controls.

The repertoire was sequenced with immunoSEQ multiplex PCR; TCRdb's copy has only in-frame clones and lacks some. Of about 47,000 clones in the sample, about 90% were seen once. On the day of bone marrow donation, the related graft donor provided peripheral blood. This sequence was found in a woman aged 45-65 years in good health and a related stem cell transplant donor. The gene calls are TRBV5-1 and TRBJ2-3; D perhaps matches TRBD2 (5 bases). The sample was PBMCs. The CDR3 is CASSLVGRSTDTQYF. DNA for the CDR3: TGCGCCAGCAGCTTGGTTGGGAGAAGCACAGATACGCAGTATTTT.